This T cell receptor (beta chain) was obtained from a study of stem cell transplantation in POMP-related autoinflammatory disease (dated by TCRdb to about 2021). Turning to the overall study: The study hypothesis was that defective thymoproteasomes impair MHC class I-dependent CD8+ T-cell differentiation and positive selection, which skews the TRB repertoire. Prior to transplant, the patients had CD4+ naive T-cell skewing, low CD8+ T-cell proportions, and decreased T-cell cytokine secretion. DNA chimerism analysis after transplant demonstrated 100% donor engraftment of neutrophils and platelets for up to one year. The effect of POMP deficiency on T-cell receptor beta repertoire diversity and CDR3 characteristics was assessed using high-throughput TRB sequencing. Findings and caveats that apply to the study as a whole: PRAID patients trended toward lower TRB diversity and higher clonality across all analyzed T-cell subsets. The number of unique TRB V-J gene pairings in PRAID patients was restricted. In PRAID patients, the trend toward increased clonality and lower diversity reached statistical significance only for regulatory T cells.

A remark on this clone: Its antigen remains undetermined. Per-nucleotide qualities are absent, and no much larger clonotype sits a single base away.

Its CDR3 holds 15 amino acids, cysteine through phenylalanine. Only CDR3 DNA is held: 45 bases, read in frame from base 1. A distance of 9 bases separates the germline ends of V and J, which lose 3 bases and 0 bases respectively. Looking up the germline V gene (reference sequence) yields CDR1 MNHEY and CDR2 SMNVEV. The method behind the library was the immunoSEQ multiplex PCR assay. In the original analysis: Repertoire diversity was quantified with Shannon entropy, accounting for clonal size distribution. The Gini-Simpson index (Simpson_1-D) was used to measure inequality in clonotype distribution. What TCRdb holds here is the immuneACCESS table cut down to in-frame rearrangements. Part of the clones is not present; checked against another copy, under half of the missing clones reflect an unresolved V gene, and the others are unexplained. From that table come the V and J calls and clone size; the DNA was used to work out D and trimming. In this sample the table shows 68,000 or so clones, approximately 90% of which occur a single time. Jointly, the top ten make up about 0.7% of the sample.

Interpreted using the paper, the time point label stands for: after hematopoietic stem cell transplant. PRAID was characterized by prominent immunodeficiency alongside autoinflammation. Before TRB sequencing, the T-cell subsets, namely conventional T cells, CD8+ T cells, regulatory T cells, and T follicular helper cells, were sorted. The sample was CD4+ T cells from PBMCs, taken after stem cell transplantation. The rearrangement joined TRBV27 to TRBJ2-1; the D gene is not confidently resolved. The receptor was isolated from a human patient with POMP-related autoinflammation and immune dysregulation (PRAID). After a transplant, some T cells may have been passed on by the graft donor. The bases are TGTGCCAGCAGTTTGTTCCTTCCCTCCTACAATGAGCAGTTCTTC. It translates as CASSLFLPSYNEQFF.